Here is one TCR beta chain with its context. Its target is unknown. Germline CDR1 MNHNS, CDR2 SASEGT. Trimming took off 6 bases at V and 8 bases at J, with 13 bases between the two ends. This CDR3 comprises 12 residues. This sample was taken from a study of shared clonotypes between healthy human individuals. Study overall: Per-donor plates numbered three CD4 naive, three CD4 memory, two CD8 naive and one CD8 memory. Broader study findings: Blood was the sole source, and tissue repertoires probably differ.

Per the authors' pipeline: ImmunoSEQ output held junction-only sequences without quality scores, so filtering differed. The table came from immunoSEQ multiplex PCR; TCRdb's copy has only in-frame clones and leaves some out. D and trimming were read from the DNA, whereas the V and J calls and clone size are those reported in that table. The sample shows a few million clones, just over 90% of them seen only once. The chain carries TRBV6-1 and TRBJ1-1; D is unclear. The clonotype originates from a man between 18 and 35 years old in good health. Some clones in this sample may be carry-over from other donors' samples. The sequenced sample was naive CD4+ T cells from PBMCs. Subset described: CD45RA+ positively selected. CDR3 in amino acids: CASRMLQREAFF. The CDR3 DNA sequence: TGTGCCAGCAGGATGCTCCAGCGGGAAGCTTTCTTT.